Listed below are T cell receptor beta chains from one sample, sequenced in a study of blood T cells in healthy people across ages. TCRdb re-called the 5' RACE reads through MiXCR, storing one row per CDR3 protein. Of approximately 1.5 million distinct CDR3 sequences listed, 35% to 45% are singletons. Sequencing was carried out using blood. The receptors were sampled from a young woman in good health. Both conserved end residues are trimmed from each CDR3. Clone size is given for some rows only: seen once, a few or many times, or a class if the clone is expanded.

cdr3_length,v_call,clone_size,j_call,cdr3_aa
14,TRBV4-1,.,TRBJ2-2,ASSQDRGRGTGELF
13,TRBV10-2,.,TRBJ1-1,ASSELTTGITEAF
12,TRBV7-6,.,TRBJ2-7,ASSSTGRHYEQY
16,TRBV7-9,.,TRBJ2-1,ASSLAVLTVDTRNERF
13,TRBV2,.,TRBJ1-5,ASKGGGHSNQPQH
15,TRBV4-3,.,TRBJ2-1,ASSQDRMETYVETQF
12,TRBV20-1,once,TRBJ1-4,SATVGGHNEKLF
13,TRBV7-6,.,TRBJ2-6,ASSPIGVGANVPT
11,TRBV29-1,.,TRBJ2-7,SATTAASYEQY
13,TRBV7-2,.,TRBJ2-1,ASSLRALVYNEQF
15,TRBV7-9,.,TRBJ1-6,ASSSTGASSYNSPLH
14,TRBV4-1,.,TRBJ2-1,ASSQGLASTNNEQF
12,TRBV29-1,.,TRBJ2-2,SVEGDKNTGELF
12,TRBV7-2,.,TRBJ2-4,ASSNRDPFSEQH
14,TRBV21-1,.,TRBJ2-5,ASSGRQGEMQETQY
10,TRBV11-2,.,TRBJ2-5,ASSLDRGVQY
10,TRBV6-2/TRBV6-3,few,TRBJ1-2,ASSTPNYGYT
11,TRBV7-9,.,TRBJ2-7,ASSFGAFYEQY
15,TRBV12-3/TRBV12-4,few,TRBJ2-4,ASSPGLAGGPKNIQY
13,TRBV12-3/TRBV12-4,many,TRBJ2-7,ASSLADDVVYEQY
12,TRBV27,few,TRBJ2-1,ASTQGGGYNEQF
13,TRBV7-3,.,TRBJ2-1,ASSLLAGGWNEQF